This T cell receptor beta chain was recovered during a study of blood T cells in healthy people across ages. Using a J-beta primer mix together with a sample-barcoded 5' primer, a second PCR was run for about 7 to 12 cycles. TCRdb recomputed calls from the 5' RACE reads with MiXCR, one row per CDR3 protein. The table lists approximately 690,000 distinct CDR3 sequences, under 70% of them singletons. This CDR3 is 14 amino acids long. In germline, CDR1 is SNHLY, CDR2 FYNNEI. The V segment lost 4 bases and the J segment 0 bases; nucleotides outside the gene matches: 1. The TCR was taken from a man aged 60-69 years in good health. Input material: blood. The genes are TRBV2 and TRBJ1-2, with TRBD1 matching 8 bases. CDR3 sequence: CASSGTGTNYGYTF. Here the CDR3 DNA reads TGTGCCAGCAGTGGGACAGGGACTAACTATGGCTACACCTTC.